These T cell receptor beta chains were read from a single sample in a study of human T cells and chemical hapten exposure. One entry per CDR3 protein results from TCRdb running MiXCR on the RACE reads. The sample yields about 73,000 distinct CDR3 sequences, about 8.5% seen once. Sequencing used whole blood, obtained in connection with sensitization to the hapten diphenylcyclopropenone (DPC). Receptor source: a woman aged 45-65 years with alopecia areata. Some clones in this sample may be carry-over from other donors' samples. Both conserved end residues are part of each CDR3. D genes are given only for firm matches. Only some rows state a clone size, as once, few, many or a class for expanded clones.

d_call j_call clone_size v_call cdr3_aa cdr3_nt
TRBD2 TRBJ2-3 few TRBV20-1 CSGGRDSTDTQYF TGCAGTGGTGGGAGGGACAGCACAGATACGCAGTATTTT
NA TRBJ2-7 few TRBV20-1 CSASLTSYEQYF TGCAGTGCTAGCCTCACTTCCTACGAGCAGTACTTC
NA TRBJ1-5 few TRBV10-3 CAISGNSNQPQHF TGTGCCATCAGCGGGAATAGCAATCAGCCCCAGCATTTT
NA TRBJ1-6 NA TRBV12-3/TRBV12-4 CASRGSSYNSPLHF TGTGCCTCCCGGGGGAGCTCCTATAATTCACCCCTCCACTTT
NA TRBJ2-7 NA TRBV12-5 CASGSWEDSGTPYEQYF TGTGCTAGTGGTTCCTGGGAGGACAGCGGGACCCCCTACGAGCAGTACTTC
TRBD2 TRBJ2-3 NA TRBV7-6 CASSLEAAGDLDTQYF TGTGCCAGCAGCTTAGAGGCGGCGGGAGATTTGGATACGCAGTATTTT
TRBD1 TRBJ1-5 few TRBV7-8 CASSLVTPAGGQPQHF TGTGCCAGCAGCTTGGTAACCCCGGCAGGGGGTCAGCCCCAGCATTTT
TRBD1 TRBJ1-1 NA TRBV6-2/TRBV6-3 CASSLRPGQGSTEAFF TGTGCCAGCAGTCTGAGACCGGGACAGGGAAGTACTGAAGCTTTCTTT
NA TRBJ1-1 many TRBV7-2 CASSSGGAVGTEAFF TGTGCCAGCAGCTCCGGGGGGGCGGTCGGCACTGAAGCTTTCTTT
NA TRBJ2-5 NA TRBV12-3/TRBV12-4 CASSLASGLQETQYF TGTGCCAGCAGTTTAGCGTCGGGACTCCAAGAGACCCAGTACTTC
TRBD2 TRBJ2-1 few TRBV28 CASSGRGDNEQFF TGTGCCAGCAGCGGGAGGGGGGACAATGAGCAGTTCTTC
TRBD2 TRBJ2-3 NA TRBV27 CASSRVTSGTDTQYF TGTGCCAGCAGTCGGGTCACTAGCGGTACAGATACGCAGTATTTT
NA TRBJ2-1 few TRBV6-6 CASSFPGLESGEQFF TGTGCCAGCAGTTTTCCGGGACTCGAAAGCGGGGAGCAGTTCTTC
NA TRBJ1-1 few TRBV7-2 CASSPHSQDEAFF TGTGCCAGCAGCCCCCATTCGCAGGATGAAGCTTTCTTT
TRBD2 TRBJ2-2 few TRBV2 CASRRGERTGELFF TGTGCCAGCAGGCGGGGGGAGCGCACCGGGGAGCTGTTTTTT
NA TRBJ1-3 many TRBV6-6 CASSYSNTGGISGNTIYF TGTGCCAGCAGTTACTCGAATACAGGCGGGATCTCTGGAAACACCATATATTTT
TRBD2 TRBJ2-3 many TRBV20-1 CSARDLMAGGVDDTQYF TGCAGTGCTAGAGATTTGATGGCGGGAGGGGTCGACGATACGCAGTATTTT
TRBD2 TRBJ2-3 many TRBV28 CAIATPGLLLSTDTQYF TGTGCCATCGCCACACCGGGACTACTGCTTAGCACAGATACGCAGTATTTT
TRBD2 TRBJ2-1 once TRBV7-9 CASSLSGGVYNEQFF TGTGCCAGCAGCTTAAGCGGGGGAGTCTACAATGAGCAGTTCTTC
NA TRBJ1-4 many TRBV2 CASSAGTTNEKLFF TGTGCCAGCAGTGCTGGGACAACTAATGAAAAACTGTTTTTT
NA TRBJ1-1 NA TRBV2 CASSGDGYTEAFF TGTGCCAGCAGTGGTGACGGTTACACTGAAGCTTTCTTT
NA TRBJ1-3 many TRBV11-2 CASSVPTQGLANTIYF TGTGCCAGCAGCGTTCCCACACAGGGTCTTGCAAACACCATATATTTT
TRBD1 TRBJ1-2 few TRBV27 CASSSPGQGPGYTF TGTGCCAGCAGTTCACCGGGACAGGGTCCTGGCTACACCTTC
TRBD2 TRBJ2-3 few TRBV7-2 CASSLLAGGVNTQYF TGTGCCAGCAGCTTATTGGCGGGGGGCGTGAATACGCAGTATTTT
NA TRBJ2-7 many TRBV5-1 CASSLAEGSEQYF TGCGCCAGCAGCTTGGCCGAGGGGAGTGAGCAGTACTTC
NA TRBJ2-1 NA TRBV6-5 CASSRGRSRFGEQFF TGTGCCAGCAGCAGAGGACGATCTAGGTTCGGTGAGCAGTTCTTC
NA TRBJ2-3 NA TRBV29-1 CSGGPTDTQYF TGCAGCGGGGGACCCACAGATACGCAGTATTTT
NA TRBJ2-1 NA TRBV5-1 CASSLVESKHNEQFF TGCGCCAGCAGCTTGGTAGAGTCCAAGCACAATGAGCAGTTCTTC
NA TRBJ2-7 NA TRBV27 CASSLSGGEQYF TGTGCCAGCAGTTTATCAGGGGGCGAGCAGTACTTC
NA TRBJ1-1 many TRBV4-2 CASSQTGPSTEAFF TGTGCCAGCAGCCAAACAGGACCGTCCACTGAAGCTTTCTTT
NA TRBJ2-1 NA TRBV24-1 CATSDSKGGSYNEQFF TGTGCCACCAGTGATTCAAAGGGGGGGTCCTACAATGAGCAGTTCTTC
NA TRBJ2-1 many TRBV11-2 CASSLGGGEQFF TGTGCCAGCAGCTTAGGCGGCGGTGAGCAGTTCTTC
TRBD1 TRBJ1-5 many TRBV6-2/TRBV6-3 CASSHRGMGNQPQHF TGTGCCAGCAGTCACAGGGGAATGGGCAATCAGCCCCAGCATTTT
NA TRBJ2-7 NA TRBV5-1 CASSPQGLTYEQYF TGCGCCAGCAGTCCACAGGGTTTGACCTACGAGCAGTACTTC
NA TRBJ1-2 many TRBV20-1 CSGQSYGYTF TGCAGTGGACAGTCCTATGGCTACACCTTC
TRBD2 TRBJ2-1 many TRBV20-1 CSASGLAGADEQFF TGCAGTGCTAGCGGACTAGCGGGAGCCGATGAGCAGTTCTTC
TRBD2 TRBJ2-1 NA TRBV12-3/TRBV12-4 CASSSGLAVNEQFF TGTGCCAGCAGTTCGGGACTAGCGGTCAATGAGCAGTTCTTC
NA TRBJ2-1 NA TRBV9 CASSVGGRSPYNEQFF TGTGCCAGCAGCGTGGGGGGGCGAAGTCCCTACAATGAGCAGTTCTTC
NA TRBJ1-2 few TRBV2 CASNEGLGYGYTF TGTGCCAGCAACGAGGGCTTAGGGTATGGCTACACCTTC
TRBD1 TRBJ1-1 many TRBV7-9 CASSLGQGLTEAFF TGTGCCAGCAGCTTAGGACAGGGGTTGACTGAAGCTTTCTTT
NA TRBJ1-1 few TRBV6-1 CATQGVNGEAFF TGTGCCACCCAAGGGGTGAATGGTGAAGCTTTCTTT
NA TRBJ2-1 NA TRBV19 CASSEGRQSSSYNEQFF TGTGCCAGTAGCGAAGGGAGGCAGTCGAGCTCCTACAATGAGCAGTTCTTC